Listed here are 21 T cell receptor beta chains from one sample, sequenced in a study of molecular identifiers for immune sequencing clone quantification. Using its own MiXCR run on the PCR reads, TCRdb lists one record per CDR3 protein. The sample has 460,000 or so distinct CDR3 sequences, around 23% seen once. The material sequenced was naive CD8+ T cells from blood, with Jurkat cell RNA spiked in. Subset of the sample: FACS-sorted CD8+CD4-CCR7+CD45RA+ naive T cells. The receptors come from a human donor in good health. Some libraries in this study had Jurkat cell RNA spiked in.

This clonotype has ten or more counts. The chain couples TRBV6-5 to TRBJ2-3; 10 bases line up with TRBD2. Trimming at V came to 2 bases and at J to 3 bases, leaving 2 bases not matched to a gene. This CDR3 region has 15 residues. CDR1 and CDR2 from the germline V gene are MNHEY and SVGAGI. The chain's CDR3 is CASSYRTSGTDTQYF. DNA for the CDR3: TGTGCCAGCAGTTACCGGACTAGCGGTACAGATACGCAGTATTTT.

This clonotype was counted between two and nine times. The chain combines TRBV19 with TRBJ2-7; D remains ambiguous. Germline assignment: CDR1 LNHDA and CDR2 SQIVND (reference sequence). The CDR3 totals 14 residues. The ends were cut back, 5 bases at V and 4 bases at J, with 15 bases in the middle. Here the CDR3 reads CASSPADGNYEQYF. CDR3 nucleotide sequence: TGTGCCAGTAGTCCCGCGGACGGAAATTACGAGCAGTACTTC.

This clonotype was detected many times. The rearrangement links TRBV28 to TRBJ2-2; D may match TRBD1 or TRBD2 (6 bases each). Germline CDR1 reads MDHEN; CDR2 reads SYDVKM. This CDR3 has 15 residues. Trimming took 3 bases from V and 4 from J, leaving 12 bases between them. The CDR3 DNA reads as TGTGCCAGCAGTTTGAGGGGGGCGCGCACCGGGGAGCTGTTTTTT. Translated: CASSLRGARTGELFF. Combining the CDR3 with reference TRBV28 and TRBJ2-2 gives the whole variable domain DVKVTQSSRYLVKRTGEKVFLECVQDMDHENMFWYRQDPGLGLRLIYFSYDVKMKEKGDIPEGYSVSREKKERFSLILESASTNQTSMYLCASSLRGARTGELFFGEGSRLTVL.

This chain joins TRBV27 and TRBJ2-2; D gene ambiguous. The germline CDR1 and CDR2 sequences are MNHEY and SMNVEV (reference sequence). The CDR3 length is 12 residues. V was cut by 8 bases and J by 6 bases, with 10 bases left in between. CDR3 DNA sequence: TGTGCCAGCTTGGATCTGTCCGGGGAGCTGTTTTTT. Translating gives CASLDLSGELFF.

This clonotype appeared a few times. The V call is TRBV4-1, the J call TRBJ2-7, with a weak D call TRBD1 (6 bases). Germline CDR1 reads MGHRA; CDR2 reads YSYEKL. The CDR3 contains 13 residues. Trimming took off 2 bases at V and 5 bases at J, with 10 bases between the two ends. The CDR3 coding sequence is TGCGCCAGCAGCCAAACGACAGGAGACGAGCAGTACTTC. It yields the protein CASSQTTGDEQYF.

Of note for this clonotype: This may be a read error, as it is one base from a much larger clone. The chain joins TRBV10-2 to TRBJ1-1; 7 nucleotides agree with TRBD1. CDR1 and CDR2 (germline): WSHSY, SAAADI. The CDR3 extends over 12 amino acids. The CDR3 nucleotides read TGCGCCAGCAGCGCGACAGGGCCTGAAGTTTTCTTT. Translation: CASSATGPEVFF.

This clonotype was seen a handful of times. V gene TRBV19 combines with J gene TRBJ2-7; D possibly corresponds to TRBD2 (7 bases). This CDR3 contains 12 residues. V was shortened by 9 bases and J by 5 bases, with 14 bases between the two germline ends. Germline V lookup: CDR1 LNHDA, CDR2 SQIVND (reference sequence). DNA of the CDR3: TGTGCCAGCGGTTGGGGGGGCAACGAGCAGTACTTC. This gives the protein CASGWGGNEQYF.

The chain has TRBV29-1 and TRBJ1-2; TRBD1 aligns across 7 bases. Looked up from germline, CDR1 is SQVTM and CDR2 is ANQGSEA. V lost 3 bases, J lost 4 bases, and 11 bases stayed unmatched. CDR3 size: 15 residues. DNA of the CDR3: TGCAGCGTTGAGATACCAGACAGGGCTATCTATGGCTACACCTTC. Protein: CSVEIPDRAIYGYTF.

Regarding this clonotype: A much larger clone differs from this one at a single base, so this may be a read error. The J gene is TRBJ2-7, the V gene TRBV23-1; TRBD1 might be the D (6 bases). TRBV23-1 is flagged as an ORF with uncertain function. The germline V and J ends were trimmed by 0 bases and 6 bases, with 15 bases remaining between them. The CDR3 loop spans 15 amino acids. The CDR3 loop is CASSQSATGRCEQYF. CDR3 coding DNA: TGCGCCAGCAGTCAATCGGCAACAGGGAGATGCGAGCAGTACTTC.

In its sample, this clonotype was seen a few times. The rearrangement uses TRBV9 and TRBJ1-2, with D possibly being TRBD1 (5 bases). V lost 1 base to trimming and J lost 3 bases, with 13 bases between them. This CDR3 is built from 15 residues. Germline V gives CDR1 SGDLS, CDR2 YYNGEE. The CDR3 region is CASSVTGREDYGYTF. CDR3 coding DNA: TGTGCCAGCAGCGTAACAGGACGGGAGGACTATGGCTACACCTTC.

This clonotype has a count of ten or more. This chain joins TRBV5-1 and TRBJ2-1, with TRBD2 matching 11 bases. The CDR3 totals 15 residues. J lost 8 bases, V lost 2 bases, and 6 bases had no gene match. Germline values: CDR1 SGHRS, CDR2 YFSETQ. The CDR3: CASSFLAGGVDEQFF. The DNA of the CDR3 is TGCGCCAGCAGCTTCCTAGCGGGAGGCGTAGATGAGCAGTTCTTC.

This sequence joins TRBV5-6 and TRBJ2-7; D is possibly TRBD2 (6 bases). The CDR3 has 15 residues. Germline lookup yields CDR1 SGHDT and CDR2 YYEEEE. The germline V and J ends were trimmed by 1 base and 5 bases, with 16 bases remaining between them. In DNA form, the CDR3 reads TGTGCCAGCAGCTTGTGGGAGGAGCTCTGGCACGAGCAGTACTTC. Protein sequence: CASSLWEELWHEQYF.

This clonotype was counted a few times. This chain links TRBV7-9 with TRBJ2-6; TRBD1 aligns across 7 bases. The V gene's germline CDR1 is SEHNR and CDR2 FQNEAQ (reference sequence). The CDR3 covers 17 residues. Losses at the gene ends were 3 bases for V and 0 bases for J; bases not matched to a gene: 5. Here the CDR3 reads CASSFDRASSGANVLTF. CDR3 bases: TGTGCCAGCAGCTTCGACAGGGCTAGCTCTGGGGCCAACGTCCTGACTTTC.

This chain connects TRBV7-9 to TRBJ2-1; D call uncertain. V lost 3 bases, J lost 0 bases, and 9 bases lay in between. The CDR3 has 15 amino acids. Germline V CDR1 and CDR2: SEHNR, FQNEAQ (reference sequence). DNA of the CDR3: TGTGCCAGCAGCTTCGACCCCAGCTCCTACAATGAGCAGTTCTTC. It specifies CASSFDPSSYNEQFF.

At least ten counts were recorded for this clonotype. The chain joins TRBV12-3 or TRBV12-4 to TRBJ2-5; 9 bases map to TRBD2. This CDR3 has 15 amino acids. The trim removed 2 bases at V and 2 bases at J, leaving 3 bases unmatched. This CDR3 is CASSLRREGQETQYF. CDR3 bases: TGTGCCAGCAGTTTAAGGCGGGAGGGGCAAGAGACCCAGTACTTC.

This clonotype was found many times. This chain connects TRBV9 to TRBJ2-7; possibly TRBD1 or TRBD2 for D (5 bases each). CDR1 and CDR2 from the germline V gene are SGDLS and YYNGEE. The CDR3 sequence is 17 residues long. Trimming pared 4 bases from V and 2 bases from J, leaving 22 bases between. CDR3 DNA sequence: TGTGCCAGCAGCCCGGGACCCACCGAGCCCATGACCTACGAGCAGTACTTC. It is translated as CASSPGPTEPMTYEQYF.

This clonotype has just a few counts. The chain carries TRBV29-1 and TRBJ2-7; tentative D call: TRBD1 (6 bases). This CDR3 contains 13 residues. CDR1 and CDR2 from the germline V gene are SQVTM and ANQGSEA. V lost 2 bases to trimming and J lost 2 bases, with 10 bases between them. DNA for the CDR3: TGCAGCGTTGAAATCCGGGACACCTACGAGCAGTACTTC. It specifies CSVEIRDTYEQYF.

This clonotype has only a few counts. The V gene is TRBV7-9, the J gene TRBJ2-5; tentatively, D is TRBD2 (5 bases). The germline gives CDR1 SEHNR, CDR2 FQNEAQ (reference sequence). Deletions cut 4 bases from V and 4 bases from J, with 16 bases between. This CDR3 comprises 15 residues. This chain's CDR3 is CASSSPGGEGETQYF. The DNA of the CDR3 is TGTGCCAGCAGCTCCCCGGGCGGTGAGGGAGAGACCCAGTACTTC. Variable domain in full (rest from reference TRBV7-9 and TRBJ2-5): DTGVSQNPRHKITKRGQNVTFRCDPISEHNRLYWYRQTLGQGPEFLTYFQNEAQLEKSRLLSDRFSAERPKGSFSTLEIQRTEQGDSAMYLCASSSPGGEGETQYFGPGTRLLVL.

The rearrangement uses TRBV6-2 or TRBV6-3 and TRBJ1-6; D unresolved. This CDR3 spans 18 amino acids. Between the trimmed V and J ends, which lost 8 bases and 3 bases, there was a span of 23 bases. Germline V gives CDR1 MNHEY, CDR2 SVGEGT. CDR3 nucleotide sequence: TGTGCCAGCGGGAAGACGCTAGAGGAACCCCTCTATAATTCACCCCTCCACTTT. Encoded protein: CASGKTLEEPLYNSPLHF.

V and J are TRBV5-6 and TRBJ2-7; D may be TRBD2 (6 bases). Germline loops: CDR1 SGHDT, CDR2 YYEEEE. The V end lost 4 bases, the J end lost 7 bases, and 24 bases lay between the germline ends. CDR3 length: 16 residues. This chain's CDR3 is CASSPLVGGSSPEQYF. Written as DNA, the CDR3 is TGTGCCAGCAGCCCCTTGGTTGGGGGGAGTTCCCCTGAGCAGTACTTC. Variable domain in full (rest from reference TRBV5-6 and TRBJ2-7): DAGVTQSPTHLIKTRGQQVTLRCSPKSGHDTVSWYQQALGQGPQFIFQYYEEEERQRGNFPDRFSGHQFPNYSSELNVNALLLGDSALYLCASSPLVGGSSPEQYFGPGTRLTVT.

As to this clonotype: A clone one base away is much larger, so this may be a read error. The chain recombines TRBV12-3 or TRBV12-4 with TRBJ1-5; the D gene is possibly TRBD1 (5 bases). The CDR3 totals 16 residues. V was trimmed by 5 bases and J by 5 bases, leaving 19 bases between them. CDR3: CASSPQTVVVYQPQHF. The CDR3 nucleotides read TGTGCCAGCAGTCCCCAGACAGTGGTGGTTTATCAGCCCCAGCATTTT.